Included here is one T cell receptor (beta chain) sequence, with context. These data originate in a study of blood T cell repertoires in COVID-19. For the study at large: The samples span acute and convalescent COVID-19 from the United States, Italy and Spain.

The CDR3 spans 16 residues. Germline values: CDR1 SGHTA, CDR2 FQGTGA. The V end lost 5 bases, the J end lost 0 bases, and 15 bases lay between the germline ends. Authors' data handling: The assay estimated nucleated cells by amplifying reference gene primers. The protocol was immunoSEQ multiplex PCR, while the TCRdb copy is restricted to in-frame clones and leaves out a portion. That table gives V, J and clone size, and the DNA gave D and trimming. This sample has fewer than 200,000 clones; 80% to 90% occur once, and the top ten carry more than 7.5%. The sequenced material came from peripheral blood. V gene TRBV7-3 combines with J gene TRBJ2-3; TRBD2 is a possible D gene (5 bases). The receptor was derived from a man aged 50 to 59 with active or convalescent COVID-19. The CDR3 coding sequence is TGTGCCAGCAGCCCGAAGAGCGGCTATAGCACAGATACGCAGTATTTT. Its protein is CASSPKSGYSTDTQYF.